Listed below are T cell receptor beta chains from one sample, sequenced in a study of identifying expanded T cells in peripheral blood. Profiling relied on immunoSEQ multiplex PCR, and the TCRdb table lists in-frame clones only, not all of them. The data show 75,000 to 90,000 clones, approximately 84% seen once. Sequenced input: blood. These receptors came from a person between 18 and 69 years old in good health. CDR3s include the opening cysteine and the closing phenylalanine or tryptophan. Each record gives: V gene, J gene, clone size, D gene, CDR3 protein, CDR3 DNA. The D gene is left open where the match is weak. Not all rows give a size; the values are once, few, many and, for expanded clones, a class.

TRBV5-6	TRBJ1-2	-	TRBD1	CASSRGGRGVFFGYTF	TGTGCCAGCAGCCGAGGAGGCAGGGGGGTTTTCTTCGGCTACACCTTC
TRBV5-1	TRBJ2-5	-	TRBD1	CASTNWGQPQETQYF	TGCGCCAGCACCAACTGGGGACAGCCACAAGAGACCCAGTACTTC
TRBV27	TRBJ1-4	-	TRBD1	CASSWTGFGTTNEKLFF	TGTGCCAGCAGTTGGACAGGGTTCGGAACAACTAATGAAAAACTGTTTTTT
TRBV28	TRBJ2-7	-	TRBD2	CASSLGLAGAPYEQYF	TGTGCCAGCAGTTTAGGGCTAGCGGGAGCCCCCTACGAGCAGTACTTC
TRBV19	TRBJ2-3	-	TRBD2	CASSISAGGSGQDTQYF	TGTGCCAGTAGTATATCGGCTGGCGGGAGTGGGCAAGATACGCAGTATTTT
TRBV5-8	TRBJ1-1	-	-	CASSFYFSGRRTEAFF	TGTGCCAGCAGCTTCTATTTTTCGGGAAGGCGGACTGAAGCTTTCTTT
TRBV7-2	TRBJ2-7	-	TRBD2	CASSLMLAGGSSYEQYF	TGTGCCAGCAGCTTAATGCTAGCGGGAGGAAGCTCCTACGAGCAGTACTTC
TRBV7-6	TRBJ2-1	-	TRBD2	CASSSGTRLYEQFF	TGTGCCAGCAGCTCTGGGACTAGATTGTATGAGCAGTTCTTC
TRBV4-1	TRBJ1-2	-	TRBD1	CASSSAGTALYGYTF	TGCGCCAGCAGCTCCGCCGGGACAGCGCTTTATGGCTACACCTTC
TRBV4-2	TRBJ2-7	-	TRBD2	CASSSLSSGPSYEQYF	TGTGCCAGCAGCTCCCTTTCTAGCGGCCCATCCTACGAGCAGTACTTC
TRBV5-6	TRBJ2-4	few	TRBD1	CASSSWDRENIQYF	TGTGCCAGCAGCTCCTGGGACAGGGAAAACATTCAGTACTTC
TRBV2	TRBJ2-7	-	TRBD2	CASSALAGAIYEQYF	TGTGCCAGCAGCGCCCTAGCGGGAGCGATCTACGAGCAGTACTTC
TRBV4-2	TRBJ2-7	once	-	CASSPNPPGSSYEQYF	TGTGCCAGCAGCCCCAACCCCCCCGGGAGCTCCTACGAGCAGTACTTC
TRBV27	TRBJ2-1	-	TRBD1	CASSYRGFEQFF	TGTGCCAGCAGTTACAGGGGGTTTGAGCAGTTCTTC
TRBV28	TRBJ2-4	-	-	CASSTQGFKNIQYF	TGTGCCAGCAGTACACAGGGTTTCAAAAACATTCAGTACTTC
TRBV6-5	TRBJ2-7	-	TRBD2	CASSSAGDTYEQYF	TGTGCCAGCAGCTCCGCGGGAGACACCTACGAGCAGTACTTC
TRBV9	TRBJ2-1	-	TRBD2	CASSDSGGFYNEQFF	TGTGCCAGCAGCGATAGCGGGGGTTTCTACAATGAGCAGTTCTTC
TRBV9	TRBJ2-3	-	TRBD1	CASGDRGPRTDTQYF	TGTGCCAGCGGAGACAGGGGGCCTCGCACAGATACGCAGTATTTT
TRBV25-1	TRBJ2-5	-	TRBD1	CASSPLLDRGQETQYF	TGTGCCAGCAGTCCCTTACTGGACAGGGGCCAAGAGACCCAGTACTTC
TRBV29-1	TRBJ2-7	-	-	CSVEESMTRVTSEQYF	TGCAGCGTTGAAGAAAGTATGACGCGGGTTACTTCCGAGCAGTACTTC
TRBV28	TRBJ2-1	-	TRBD2	CASRESGRAYNEQFF	TGTGCCAGCAGAGAGAGCGGGAGGGCCTACAATGAGCAGTTCTTC
TRBV9	TRBJ2-2	-	TRBD1	CASSDRAEGTGELFF	TGTGCCAGCAGTGACAGGGCCGAGGGGACCGGGGAGCTGTTTTTT
TRBV7-3	TRBJ2-1	-	TRBD2	CASSLSPSGREQFF	TGTGCCAGCAGCTTATCTCCTAGCGGGAGGGAGCAGTTCTTC
TRBV7-2	TRBJ1-3	-	-	CASSLEAHSGNTIYF	TGTGCCAGCAGCTTAGAGGCCCACTCTGGAAACACCATATATTTT
TRBV19	TRBJ2-1	-	TRBD1	CASREGTGLYNEQFF	TGTGCCAGTAGAGAAGGGACAGGGCTGTACAATGAGCAGTTCTTC
TRBV9	TRBJ2-2	-	-	CASSVAQALNTGELFF	TGTGCCAGCAGCGTAGCCCAGGCCCTGAACACCGGGGAGCTGTTTTTT
TRBV7-2	TRBJ2-7	once	-	CASSFTTGTYEQYF	TGTGCCAGCAGCTTTACGACAGGGACTTACGAGCAGTACTTC
TRBV6-5	TRBJ1-4	-	-	CASRTASNEKLFF	TGTGCCAGCCGGACAGCCTCTAATGAAAAACTGTTTTTT